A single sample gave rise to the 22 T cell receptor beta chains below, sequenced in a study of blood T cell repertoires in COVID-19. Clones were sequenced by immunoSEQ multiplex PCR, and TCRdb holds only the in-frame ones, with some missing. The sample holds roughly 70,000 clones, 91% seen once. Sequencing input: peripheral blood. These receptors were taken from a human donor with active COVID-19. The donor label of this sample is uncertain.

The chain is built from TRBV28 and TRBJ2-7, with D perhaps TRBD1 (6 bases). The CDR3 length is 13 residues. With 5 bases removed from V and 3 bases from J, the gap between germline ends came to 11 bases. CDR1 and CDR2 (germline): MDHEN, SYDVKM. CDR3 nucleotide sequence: TGTGCCAGCAGTCCAACAGGGTTCTACGAGCAGTACTTC. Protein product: CASSPTGFYEQYF.

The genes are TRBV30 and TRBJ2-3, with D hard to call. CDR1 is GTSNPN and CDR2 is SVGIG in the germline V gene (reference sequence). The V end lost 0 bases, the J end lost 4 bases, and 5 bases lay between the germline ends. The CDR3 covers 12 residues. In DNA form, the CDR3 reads TGTGCCTGGAGTGTATCGGCAGATACGCAGTATTTT. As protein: CAWSVSADTQYF.

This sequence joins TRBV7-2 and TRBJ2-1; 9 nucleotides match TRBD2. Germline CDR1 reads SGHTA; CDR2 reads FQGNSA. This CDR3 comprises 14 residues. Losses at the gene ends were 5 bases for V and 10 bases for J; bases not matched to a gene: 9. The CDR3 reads CASSAGTSSTEQFF. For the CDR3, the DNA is TGTGCCAGCAGCGCCGGGACTAGCAGCACGGAGCAGTTCTTC.

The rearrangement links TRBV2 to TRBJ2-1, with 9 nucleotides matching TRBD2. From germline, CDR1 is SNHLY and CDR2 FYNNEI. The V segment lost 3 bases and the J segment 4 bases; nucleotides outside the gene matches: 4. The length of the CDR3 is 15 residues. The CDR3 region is CASSDSLAGYNEQFF. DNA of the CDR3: TGTGCCAGCAGTGATTCCCTAGCGGGATACAATGAGCAGTTCTTC.

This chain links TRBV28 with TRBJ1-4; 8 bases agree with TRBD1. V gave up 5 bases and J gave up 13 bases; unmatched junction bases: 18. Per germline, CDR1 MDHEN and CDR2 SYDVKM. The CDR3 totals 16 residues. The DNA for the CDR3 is TGTGCCAGCAGTCCCCACACCGGGACAGGCTACTTGGGACTGTTTTTT. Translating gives CASSPHTGTGYLGLFF.

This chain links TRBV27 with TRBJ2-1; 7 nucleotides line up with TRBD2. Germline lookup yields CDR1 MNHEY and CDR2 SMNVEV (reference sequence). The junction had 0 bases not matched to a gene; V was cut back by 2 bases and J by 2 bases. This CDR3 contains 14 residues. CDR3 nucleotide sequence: TGTGCCAGCAGTTTAGGGGGGGCCTACAATGAGCAGTTCTTC. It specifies CASSLGGAYNEQFF.

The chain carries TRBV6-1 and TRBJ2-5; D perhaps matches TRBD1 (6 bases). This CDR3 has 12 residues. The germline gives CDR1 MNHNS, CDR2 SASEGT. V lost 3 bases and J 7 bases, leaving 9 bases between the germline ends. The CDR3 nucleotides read TGTGCCAGCAGTGATGAGACAGGGACCCAGTACTTC. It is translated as CASSDETGTQYF.

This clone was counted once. Here the CDR3 reads CASSQDLGFRTEAFF. As DNA, the CDR3 is TGCGCCAGCAGCCAAGATCTCGGGTTTCGAACTGAAGCTTTCTTT. The chain couples TRBV4-3 to TRBJ1-1; unclear D gene. V lost 0 bases, J lost 5 bases, and 13 bases lay in between. Germline V lookup: CDR1 LGHNA, CDR2 YSLEER. CDR3 size: 15 residues.

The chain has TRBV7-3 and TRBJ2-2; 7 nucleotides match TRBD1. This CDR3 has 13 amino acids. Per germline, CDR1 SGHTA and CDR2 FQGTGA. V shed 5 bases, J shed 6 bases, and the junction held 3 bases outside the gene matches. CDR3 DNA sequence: TGTGCCAGCAGCGAGGGACAGTCCGGGGAGCTGTTTTTT. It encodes CASSEGQSGELFF.

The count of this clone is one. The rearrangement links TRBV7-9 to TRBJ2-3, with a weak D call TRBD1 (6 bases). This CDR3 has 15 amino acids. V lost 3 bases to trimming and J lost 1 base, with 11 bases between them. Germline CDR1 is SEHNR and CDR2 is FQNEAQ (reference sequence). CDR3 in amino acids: CASSLGRGRTDTQYF. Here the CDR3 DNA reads TGTGCCAGCAGCTTGGGCAGGGGACGCACAGATACGCAGTATTTT.

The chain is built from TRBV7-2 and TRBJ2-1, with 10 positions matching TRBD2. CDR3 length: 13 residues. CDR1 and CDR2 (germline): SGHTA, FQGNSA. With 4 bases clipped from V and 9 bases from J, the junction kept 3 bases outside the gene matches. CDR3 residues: CASSSRTSGEQFF. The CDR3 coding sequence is TGTGCCAGCAGCTCCCGGACTAGCGGTGAGCAGTTCTTC.

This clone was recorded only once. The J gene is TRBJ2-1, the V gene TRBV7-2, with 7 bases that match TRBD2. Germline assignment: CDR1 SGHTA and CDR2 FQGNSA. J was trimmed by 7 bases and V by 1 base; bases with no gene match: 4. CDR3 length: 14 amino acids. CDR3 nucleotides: TGTGCCAGCAGCTTAGGGGTTAGCGGGAATGAGCAGTTCTTC. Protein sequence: CASSLGVSGNEQFF.

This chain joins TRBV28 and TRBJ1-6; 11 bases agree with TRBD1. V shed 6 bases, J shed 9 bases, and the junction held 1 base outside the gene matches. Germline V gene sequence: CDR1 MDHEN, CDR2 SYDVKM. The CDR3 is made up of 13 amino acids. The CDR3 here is CASRGQGVSPLHF. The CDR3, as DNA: TGTGCCAGCAGGGGACAGGGGGTTTCACCCCTCCACTTT.

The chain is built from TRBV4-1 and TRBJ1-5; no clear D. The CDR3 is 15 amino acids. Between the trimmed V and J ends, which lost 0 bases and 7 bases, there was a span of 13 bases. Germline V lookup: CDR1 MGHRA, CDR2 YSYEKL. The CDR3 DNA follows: TGCGCCAGCAGCCAAGACGGCGGCCTTAGGCAGCCCCAGCATTTT. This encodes CASSQDGGLRQPQHF.

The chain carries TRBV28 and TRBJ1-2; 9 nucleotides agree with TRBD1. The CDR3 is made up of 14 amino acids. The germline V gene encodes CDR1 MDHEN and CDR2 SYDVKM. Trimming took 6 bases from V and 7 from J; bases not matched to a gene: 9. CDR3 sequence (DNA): TGTGCCAGCAGACCACAGGGGGCTCCAATTGGCTACACCTTC. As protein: CASRPQGAPIGYTF.

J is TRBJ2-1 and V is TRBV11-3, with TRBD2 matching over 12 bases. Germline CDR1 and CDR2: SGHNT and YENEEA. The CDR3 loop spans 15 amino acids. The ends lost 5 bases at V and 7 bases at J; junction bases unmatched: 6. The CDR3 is CASSPGLAGVNEQFF. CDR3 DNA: TGTGCCAGCAGCCCGGGACTAGCGGGCGTTAATGAGCAGTTCTTC.

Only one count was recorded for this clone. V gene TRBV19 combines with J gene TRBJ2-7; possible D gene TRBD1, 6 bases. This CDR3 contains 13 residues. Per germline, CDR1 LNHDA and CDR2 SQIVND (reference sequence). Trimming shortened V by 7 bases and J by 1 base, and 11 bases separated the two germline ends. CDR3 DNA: TGTGCCAGTACGGGGACACAGTCCTACGAGCAGTACTTC. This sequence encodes CASTGTQSYEQYF.

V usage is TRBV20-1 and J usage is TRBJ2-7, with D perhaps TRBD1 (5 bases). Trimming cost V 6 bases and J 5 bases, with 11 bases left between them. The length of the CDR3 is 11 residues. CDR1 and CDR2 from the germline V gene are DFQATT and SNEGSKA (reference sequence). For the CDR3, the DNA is TGCAGTGCCACCGACAGCCACGAGCAGTACTTC. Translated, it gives CSATDSHEQYF.

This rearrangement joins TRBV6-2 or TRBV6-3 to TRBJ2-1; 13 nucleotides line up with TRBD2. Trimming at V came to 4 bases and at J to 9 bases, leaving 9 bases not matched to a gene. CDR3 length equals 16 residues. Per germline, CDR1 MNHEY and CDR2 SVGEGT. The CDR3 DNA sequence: TGTGCCAGCAGTTCCCGTGGGACTAGCGGGACGGGTGAGCAGTTCTTC. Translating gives CASSSRGTSGTGEQFF.

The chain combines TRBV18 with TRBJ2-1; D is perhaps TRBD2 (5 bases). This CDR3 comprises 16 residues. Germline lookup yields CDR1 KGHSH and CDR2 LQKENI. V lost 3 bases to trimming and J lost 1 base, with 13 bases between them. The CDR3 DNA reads TGTGCCAGCTCACCTTCATTCAGCGGATCCTACAATGAGCAGTTCTTC. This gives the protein CASSPSFSGSYNEQFF.

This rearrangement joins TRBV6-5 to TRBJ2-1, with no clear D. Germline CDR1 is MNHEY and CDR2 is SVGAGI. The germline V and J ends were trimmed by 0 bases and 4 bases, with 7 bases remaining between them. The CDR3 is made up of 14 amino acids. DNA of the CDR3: TGTGCCAGCAGTTACTCGATGAGGTACAATGAGCAGTTCTTC. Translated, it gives CASSYSMRYNEQFF.

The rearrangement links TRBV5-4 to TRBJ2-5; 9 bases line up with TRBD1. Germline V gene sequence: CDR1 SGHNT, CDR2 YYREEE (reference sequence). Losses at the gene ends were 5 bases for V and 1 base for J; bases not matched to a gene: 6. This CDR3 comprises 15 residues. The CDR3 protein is CASRDRDRAQETQYF. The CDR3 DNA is TGTGCCAGCAGGGACCGGGACAGGGCCCAAGAGACCCAGTACTTC.